The entry that follows covers one T cell receptor (beta chain) sequence. Its antigen is as yet unknown. The assay was immunoSEQ multiplex PCR, and TCRdb's table has in-frame clones only and misses some. Among some 120,000 clones listed, approximately 88% were seen once. Pooling was applied to second doses at about 4 or about 12 weeks. The entry originates in a study of T cell responses to AZD1222 COVID-19 vaccine. Whole-study findings and limits: Regions left unmutated in variants are reportedly the target of nearly half of spike-specific TCRs. Clonal diversity was possibly underestimated; the donors were predominantly white British and more often female.

This TCR came from an adult who received the AZD1222 COVID-19 vaccine. This material consisted of peripheral blood, taken 28 days after the second AZD1222 dose.

CDR3 in amino acids: CASSTRQGSYNEQFF. The CDR3 DNA reads TGCGCCAGCAGCACGAGACAGGGCTCCTACAATGAGCAGTTCTTC. The gene calls are TRBV4-1 and TRBJ2-1; TRBD1 aligns across 7 bases. CDR1 and CDR2 from the germline V gene are MGHRA and YSYEKL. V was clipped by 5 bases and J by 0 bases; unmatched bases: 4. This CDR3 is built from 15 residues.